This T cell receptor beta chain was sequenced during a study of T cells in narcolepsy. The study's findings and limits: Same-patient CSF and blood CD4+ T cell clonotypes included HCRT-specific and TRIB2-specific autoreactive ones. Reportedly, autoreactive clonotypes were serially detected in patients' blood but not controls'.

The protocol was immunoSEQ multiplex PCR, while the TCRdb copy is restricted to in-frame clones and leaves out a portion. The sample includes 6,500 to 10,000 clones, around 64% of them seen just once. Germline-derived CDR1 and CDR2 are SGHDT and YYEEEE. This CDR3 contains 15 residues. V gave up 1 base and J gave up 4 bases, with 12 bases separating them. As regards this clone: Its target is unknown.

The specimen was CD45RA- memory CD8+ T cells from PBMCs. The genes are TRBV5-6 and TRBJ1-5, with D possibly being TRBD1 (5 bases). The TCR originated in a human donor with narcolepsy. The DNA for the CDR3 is TGTGCCAGCAGCTTGATAGGAGGGGCGAATCAGCCCCAGCATTTT. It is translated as CASSLIGGANQPQHF.